This T cell receptor beta chain was captured in a study of cytomegalovirus exposure and HLA in healthy donors. CDR3 size: 16 residues. The germline CDR1 and CDR2 sequences are MDHEN and SYDVKM. V dropped 8 bases and J dropped 1 base, with 20 bases sitting between them. It was with 60 Vbeta and 13 Jbeta primers that the PCR ran. Method: immunoSEQ multiplex PCR; TCRdb's copy keeps in-frame clones and lacks some. The sample yields around 130,000 clones, roughly 80% seen once. The clonotype originates from a middle-aged woman in good health and CMV-seronegative. The source material was PBMCs. The gene calls are TRBV28 and TRBJ1-1; D unclear. CDR3 sequence reads: CASWKGGSAGNTEAFF. The CDR3 nucleotides read TGTGCCAGCTGGAAGGGAGGCTCCGCGGGGAACACTGAAGCTTTCTTT.